Below are 2 T cell receptor beta chains sequenced from a single sample in a study of shared clonotypes between healthy human individuals. Assay used: immunoSEQ multiplex PCR; TCRdb lists only in-frame clones, some missing. The table has a few hundred thousand clones, about 97% seen once. Sequencing was carried out using naive CD4+ T cells sorted from blood. Subset noted: CD45RA+ positively selected. All receptors derive from a woman aged 25 to 39 in good health.

The V call is TRBV6-5, the J call TRBJ2-1, with 11 positions matching TRBD2. Trimming at V came to 8 bases and at J to 3 bases, leaving 3 bases not matched to a gene. This CDR3 has 14 amino acids. Germline CDR1 reads MNHEY; CDR2 reads SVGAGI. CDR3 coding DNA: TGTGCCAGCGTTAGCGGGAGGGGCTACAATGAGCAGTTCTTC. This gives the protein CASVSGRGYNEQFF.

This chain joins TRBV28 and TRBJ2-7, with D possibly TRBD1 on 6 matching bases. The ends were cut back, 2 bases at V and 6 bases at J, with 17 bases in the middle. Germline V gives CDR1 MDHEN, CDR2 SYDVKM. This CDR3 has 15 amino acids. The CDR3 region has the DNA TGTGCCAGCAGTTTAAACGACAGGTTTTTGGGCGAGCAGTACTTC. Amino acid sequence: CASSLNDRFLGEQYF.